Each of the 12 T cell receptor beta chains below was sequenced from the same sample in a study of blood T cell repertoires in COVID-19. TCRdb's table, derived via immunoSEQ multiplex PCR, lists solely in-frame clones and lacks some. The top ten clones hold 3.5% to 4.5% of a sample with approximately 300,000 clones, over 75% of them seen once. Sequenced sample: PBMCs or T cells enriched from blood (not recorded which). The receptors were gathered from a young woman who had recovered from COVID-19.

This clone was detected only once. The chain links TRBV7-3 to TRBJ1-3, with 7 nucleotides matching TRBD1. The CDR3 runs to 14 residues. CDR1 is SGHTA and CDR2 is FQGTGA in the germline V gene. Trimming at V came to 5 bases and at J to 0 bases, leaving 1 base not matched to a gene. CDR3 DNA: TGTGCCAGCAGCCCAGGGGGCTCTGGAAACACCATATATTTT. Amino acids: CASSPGGSGNTIYF.

J is TRBJ2-3 and V is TRBV5-4; weak D call: TRBD2 (6 bases). The CDR3 has 15 residues. From germline, CDR1 is SGHNT and CDR2 YYREEE (reference sequence). V was pared by 0 bases and J by 1 base, with 9 bases between. As DNA, the CDR3 is TGTGCCAGCAGCTTGGTAGCGGAAGGCACAGATACGCAGTATTTT. Encoded protein: CASSLVAEGTDTQYF.

This clone turned up a few times. This rearrangement joins TRBV11-2 to TRBJ2-3; D is unresolved. Germline V gene lookup returns CDR1 SGHAT and CDR2 FQNNGV. The length of the CDR3 is 18 residues. V lost 5 bases and J lost 2, with 23 bases in between. The CDR3 sequence: CASSPPRGWRATTDTQYF. The DNA of the CDR3 is TGTGCCAGCAGCCCCCCCCGAGGTTGGCGTGCAACCACAGATACGCAGTATTTT.

As DNA, the CDR3 is TGTGCCAGCAGTTTCGTGACAGGGGGCCGAAGCACCTTC. Encoded protein: CASSFVTGGRSTF. The chain uses TRBV28 and TRBJ1-2, with 10 bases aligning to TRBD1. CDR1 is MDHEN and CDR2 is SYDVKM in the germline V gene. Unmatched junction bases numbered 8, after V lost 3 bases and J lost 13 bases. The CDR3 spans 13 residues.

The rearrangement uses TRBV9 and TRBJ1-1; 9 nucleotides align to TRBD1. Trimming removed 3 bases from V and 4 bases from J; junction bases left unmatched: 7. Germline V gene sequence: CDR1 SGDLS, CDR2 YYNGEE. The CDR3 sequence is 15 residues long. The CDR3 nucleotides read TGTGCCAGCAGCGGAACAGGGGGCGAGGGCACTGAAGCTTTCTTT. This codes for CASSGTGGEGTEAFF.

The rearrangement links TRBV19 to TRBJ1-3; possible D gene TRBD1, 6 bases. V lost 6 bases and J lost 0, with 12 bases in between. CDR1 is LNHDA, CDR2 SQIVND, per germline (reference sequence). This CDR3 contains 15 residues. In DNA form, the CDR3 reads TGTGCCAGTAGACTGGACAGCAACTCTGGAAACACCATATATTTT. As protein: CASRLDSNSGNTIYF.

J is TRBJ2-5 and V is TRBV28, with TRBD2 matching over 8 bases. CDR3 length equals 14 residues. Germline V gene lookup returns CDR1 MDHEN and CDR2 SYDVKM. V lost 6 bases to trimming and J lost 5 bases; unmatched junction nucleotides: 8. The CDR3 DNA follows: TGTGCCAGCAGAGACAGCGGGAGCGGGGAGACCCAGTACTTC. It specifies CASRDSGSGETQYF. Combining the CDR3 with reference TRBV28 and TRBJ2-5 gives the whole variable domain DVKVTQSSRYLVKRTGEKVFLECVQDMDHENMFWYRQDPGLGLRLIYFSYDVKMKEKGDIPEGYSVSREKKERFSLILESASTNQTSMYLCASRDSGSGETQYFGPGTRLLVL.

This chain joins TRBV5-4 and TRBJ2-5; D may be TRBD1 (7 bases). CDR1 is SGHNT and CDR2 is YYREEE in the germline V gene (reference sequence). Trimming removed 0 bases from V and 6 bases from J, with 27 bases in between. This CDR3 is 19 amino acids long. CDR3: CASSLVQGGNPLGPKTQYF. The CDR3, as DNA: TGTGCCAGCAGCTTGGTGCAGGGGGGAAACCCACTAGGTCCCAAGACCCAGTACTTC. Drawing the rest from reference TRBV5-4 and TRBJ2-5, the complete variable domain is ETGVTQSPTHLIKTRGQQVTLRCSSQSGHNTVSWYQQALGQGPQFIFQYYREEENGRGNFPPRFSGLQFPNYSSELNVNALELDDSALYLCASSLVQGGNPLGPKTQYFGPGTRLLVL.

The chain couples TRBV9 to TRBJ2-3, with a tentative D call TRBD1 (6 bases). The germline CDR1 and CDR2 sequences are SGDLS and YYNGEE. V was shortened by 1 base and J by 2 bases, with 14 bases between the two germline ends. The length of the CDR3 is 16 residues. The CDR3 reads CASSVRLGQPTDTQYF. The CDR3 coding sequence is TGTGCCAGCAGCGTACGCCTTGGACAGCCCACAGATACGCAGTATTTT.

The chain recombines TRBV7-6 with TRBJ2-7, with TRBD2 matching 10 bases. CDR3 length equals 17 residues. The trim removed 5 bases at V and 3 bases at J, leaving 13 bases unmatched. Germline V gene sequence: CDR1 SGHVS, CDR2 FNYEAQ. CDR3 sequence (DNA): TGTGCCAGCAGCCCCCAGTCTCAGCGGGGGGGCATCTACGAGCAGTACTTC. Encoded protein: CASSPQSQRGGIYEQYF.

The V and J genes are TRBV30 and TRBJ1-1; 9 bases line up with TRBD1. Germline CDR1 reads GTSNPN; CDR2 reads SVGIG (reference sequence). This CDR3 comprises 16 residues. The V segment lost 2 bases and the J segment 5 bases; nucleotides outside the gene matches: 12. CDR3 residues: CAWSTLGTGYRTEAFF. CDR3 bases: TGTGCCTGGAGTACTTTAGGGACAGGGTATCGTACTGAAGCTTTCTTT.

J is TRBJ1-1 and V is TRBV6-1; a possible D gene is TRBD1 (5 bases). This CDR3 is 17 amino acids long. CDR1 and CDR2 (germline): MNHNS, SASEGT. The V gene lost 2 bases and the J gene lost 0 bases, with 16 bases spanning the gap. This CDR3 is CASSERAGLHMNTEAFF. CDR3 sequence (DNA): TGTGCCAGCAGTGAAAGGGCGGGGCTACATATGAACACTGAAGCTTTCTTT.